Below, 12 T cell receptor beta chains from the same sample are listed, as sequenced in a study of Graves' ophthalmopathy and Graves' hyperthyroidism. The TCR beta CDR3 regions underwent amplification from RNA transcripts. RT-PCR was first run with HTBI primers, then multiplex PCR in a second round. TCRdb itself ran the multiplex PCR reads through MiXCR, one entry per CDR3 protein. The data show more than 1,000,000 distinct CDR3 sequences, with less than 45% seen just once and roughly 11% held by the top ten. The sequenced sample was peripheral blood or thyroid tissue (not recorded which). All receptors derive from an adult man with Graves' hyperthyroidism.

The rearrangement links TRBV2 to TRBJ1-5, with D perhaps TRBD1 (5 bases). Germline CDR1 is SNHLY and CDR2 is FYNNEI. The V end lost 6 bases, the J end lost 3 bases, and 15 bases lay between the germline ends. This CDR3 spans 15 amino acids. In nucleotides, the CDR3 is TGTGCCAGCAGCCGAGACAGTATGGTCAATCAGCCCCAGCATTTT. This encodes CASSRDSMVNQPQHF.

The chain carries TRBV2 and TRBJ1-1; 8 bases match TRBD1. Germline CDR1 reads SNHLY; CDR2 reads FYNNEI. This CDR3 has 13 amino acids. V gave up 7 bases and J gave up 6 bases; unmatched junction bases: 7. CDR3 amino acids: CASIRDRGAEAFF. The CDR3 DNA sequence: TGTGCCAGCATTAGAGACAGGGGCGCTGAAGCTTTCTTT.

A note on this clonotype: The junction departs from the called germline gene at one end, perhaps through a read error. V usage is TRBV10-2 and J usage is TRBJ1-1; no clear D gene. Germline CDR1 WSHSY, CDR2 SAAADI. This CDR3 has 14 residues. Written as DNA, the CDR3 is TGTGCCAGCAGTGAACGAGGGAGGAACACTGAAGCTTTCTTT. This translates into CASSERGRNTEAFF.

The chain has TRBV5-4 and TRBJ1-5; D is ambiguous. Germline values: CDR1 SGHNT, CDR2 YYREEE (reference sequence). Trimming cost V 4 bases and J 2 bases, with 16 bases left between them. The CDR3 extends over 16 amino acids. CDR3 region: CASSDGPALGNQPQHF. CDR3 nucleotides: TGTGCCAGCAGCGACGGGCCCGCACTAGGCAATCAGCCCCAGCATTTT. Full variable domain (remainder filled in from reference TRBV5-4 and TRBJ1-5): ETGVTQSPTHLIKTRGQQVTLRCSSQSGHNTVSWYQQALGQGPQFIFQYYREEENGRGNFPPRFSGLQFPNYSSELNVNALELDDSALYLCASSDGPALGNQPQHFGDGTRLSIL.

Regarding this clonotype: Germline is not matched at one junction end, which may reflect a read error. The rearrangement links TRBV6-1 to TRBJ2-7; D is uncertain. Germline-derived CDR1 and CDR2 are MNHNS and SASEGT. The CDR3 consists of 13 residues. The CDR3 nucleotides read TGTACCAGCAGTTCCGGGTTACTGTACGAGCAGTACTTC. This translates into CTSSSGLLYEQYF.

This clonotype was detected only once. This chain connects TRBV7-3 to TRBJ2-5; 10 bases line up with TRBD2. CDR1 SGHTA and CDR2 FQGTGA come from the germline V gene. The CDR3 length is 14 residues. The ends lost 5 bases at V and 3 bases at J; junction bases unmatched: 3. Here the CDR3 reads CASSNTSGKETQYF. The CDR3, as DNA: TGTGCCAGCAGCAATACTAGCGGGAAAGAGACCCAGTACTTC.

As for this clonotype: This may be a read error, as it is one base from a much larger clone. This sequence joins TRBV29-1 and TRBJ1-3, with 9 bases matching TRBD1. CDR1 is SQVTM and CDR2 is ANQGSEA in the germline V gene. The CDR3 length is 11 residues. In DNA form, the CDR3 reads TGCAGCGGGGGACAGGGAAACACCGTATATTTT. It specifies CSGGQGNTVYF. Full variable domain (missing parts from reference TRBV29-1 and TRBJ1-3): SAVISQKPSRDICQRGTSLTIQCQVDSQVTMMFWYRQQPGQSLTLIATANQGSEATYESGFVIDKFPISRPNLTFSTLTVSNMSPEDSSIYLCSGGQGNTVYFGEGSWLTVV.

The chain employs TRBV2 and TRBJ1-3; TRBD1 aligns across 9 bases. The CDR3 is 15 amino acids. Per germline, CDR1 SNHLY and CDR2 FYNNEI. Losses at the gene ends were 6 bases for V and 3 bases for J; bases not matched to a gene: 6. CDR3 sequence reads: CASSLQGAGGNTIYF. CDR3 in DNA: TGTGCCAGCAGCCTACAGGGGGCAGGTGGAAACACCATATATTTT.

This chain links TRBV11-1 with TRBJ2-7; D may be TRBD1 (7 bases). Trimming removed 4 bases at V and 5 bases at J, with 21 bases between. In germline, CDR1 is SGHAT, CDR2 FQDESV (reference sequence). The CDR3 extends over 16 amino acids. CDR3 nucleotides: TGTGCCAGCAGCTCGACTAGGAGAGGGGGCAAGGACGAGCAGTACTTC. This sequence encodes CASSSTRRGGKDEQYF.

The J gene is TRBJ2-7, the V gene TRBV29-1; D gene ambiguous. V was cut by 4 bases and J by 6 bases, with 19 bases left in between. This CDR3 comprises 14 residues. CDR1 SQVTM and CDR2 ANQGSEA come from the germline V gene. The CDR3 DNA is TGCAGCGTTGGTGGCCCTTTGAGTTACGGCGAGCAGTACTTC. As protein: CSVGGPLSYGEQYF.

This clonotype was seen more than once but under ten times. The chain employs TRBV6-6 and TRBJ1-5, with D tentatively TRBD1 (6 bases). The ends were cut back, 7 bases at V and 3 bases at J, with 10 bases in the middle. CDR1 MNHNY and CDR2 SVGAGI come from the germline V gene (reference sequence). This CDR3 region has 13 residues. CDR3 sequence reads: CASNRDYNQPQHF. The CDR3 nucleotides are TGTGCCAGCAACAGGGATTACAATCAGCCCCAGCATTTT.

This clonotype has ten or more counts. J is TRBJ1-1 and V is TRBV10-3, with TRBD1 as a possible D gene (6 bases). This CDR3 spans 12 amino acids. Germline CDR1 ENHRY, CDR2 SYGVKD. The V gene lost 8 bases and the J gene lost 5 bases, with 12 bases spanning the gap. The CDR3 here is CAIGGGKTEAFF. The CDR3 DNA follows: TGTGCCATCGGAGGGGGGAAGACTGAAGCTTTCTTT.